These 9 T cell receptor beta chains share one sample of origin, sequenced in a study of T-cell memory formation after mild COVID-19. From the 5' RACE reads, TCRdb called clonotypes with MiXCR, one entry per CDR3 protein. The repertoire holds 250,000 to 300,000 distinct CDR3 sequences, with about 16% as singletons. Specimen: PBMCs or a T cell subset sorted from them (not recorded which). The receptors stem from a man aged 18 to 29 who had mild COVID-19 (a few samples of this study predate the infection). Cell type and time point are not known.

The V call is TRBV20-1, the J call TRBJ2-7; 8 positions match TRBD1. J lost 2 bases, V lost 0 bases, and 6 bases had no gene match. The CDR3 totals 15 residues. In germline, CDR1 is DFQATT, CDR2 SNEGSKA (reference sequence). The CDR3 loop reads CSARDRDRWAYEQYF. CDR3 DNA sequence: TGCAGTGCTAGAGATAGGGACAGGTGGGCCTACGAGCAGTACTTC.

Ten or more counts support this clonotype. V gene TRBV6-6 combines with J gene TRBJ2-7, with a weak D call TRBD1 (6 bases). The CDR3 totals 13 residues. V was cut by 5 bases and J by 3 bases, with 11 bases left in between. Germline V gives CDR1 MNHNY, CDR2 SVGAGI (reference sequence). CDR3 region: CASSTGQSYEQYF. CDR3 sequence (DNA): TGTGCCAGCAGTACAGGACAGAGCTACGAGCAGTACTTC.

The chain links TRBV29-1 to TRBJ2-5, with D uncertain. Germline V gene lookup returns CDR1 SQVTM and CDR2 ANQGSEA. Trimming stripped 0 bases from V and 5 bases from J, with 10 bases between. The CDR3 is 13 amino acids. The CDR3 nucleotides read TGCAGCGTTGAAGATAACTTTGGGGAGACCCAGTACTTC. Protein: CSVEDNFGETQYF.

This chain links TRBV12-3 or TRBV12-4 with TRBJ2-7; D tentatively fits TRBD1 or TRBD2 (7 bases each). The CDR3 runs 12 residues. Trimming shortened V by 7 bases and J by 4 bases, and 11 bases separated the two germline ends. As DNA, the CDR3 is TGTGCCAGCACCCAGGGGGGGTACGAGCAGTACTTC. The encoded protein is CASTQGGYEQYF.

This clonotype occurred a few times. The chain recombines TRBV6-2 or TRBV6-3 with TRBJ2-1; D possibly corresponds to TRBD2 (6 bases). The CDR3 is 16 amino acids. CDR1 and CDR2 (germline): MNHEY, SVGEGT. V was pared by 6 bases and J by 4 bases, with 19 bases between. CDR3 loop: CASRPPGGRLYNEQFF. CDR3 bases: TGTGCCAGCAGGCCCCCCGGGGGACGCTTGTACAATGAGCAGTTCTTC.

The chain combines TRBV5-1 with TRBJ2-1, with 7 nucleotides matching TRBD1. Germline V gives CDR1 SGHRS, CDR2 YFSETQ. CDR3 size: 13 residues. With V trimmed by 4 bases and J by 5 bases, 3 bases remained unmatched. The CDR3 DNA sequence: TGCGCCAGCAGCCCGGGACAGCACAATGAGCAGTTCTTC. Amino acids: CASSPGQHNEQFF.

The table lists this clonotype with a few counts. The rearrangement links TRBV7-2 to TRBJ1-6, with a possible D match to TRBD1 (5 bases). Trimming stripped 5 bases from V and 5 bases from J, with 13 bases between. This CDR3 contains 15 residues. Germline CDR1 SGHTA, CDR2 FQGNSA. The CDR3 DNA is TGTGCCAGCAGCCCACTTGGGGCCCATAATTCACCCCTCCACTTT. This translates into CASSPLGAHNSPLHF.

V is TRBV12-2 and J is TRBJ2-5. TRBV12-2 is flagged as a pseudogene. The CDR3 sequence is 13 residues long. CDR3 sequence (DNA): TGTGCAAGTCGCTTCATAGGAGAAGAGACCCAGTACTTC. Its translation: CASRFIGEETQYF.

The sample holds a few counts of this clonotype. This sequence joins TRBV24-1 and TRBJ2-5; no clear D gene. CDR3 size: 15 residues. Germline-derived CDR1 and CDR2 are KGHDR and SFDVKD. Trimming cost V 0 bases and J 2 bases, with 9 bases left between them. CDR3 protein: CATSDLDNNQETQYF. CDR3 sequence (DNA): TGTGCCACCAGTGATTTGGACAACAATCAAGAGACCCAGTACTTC.